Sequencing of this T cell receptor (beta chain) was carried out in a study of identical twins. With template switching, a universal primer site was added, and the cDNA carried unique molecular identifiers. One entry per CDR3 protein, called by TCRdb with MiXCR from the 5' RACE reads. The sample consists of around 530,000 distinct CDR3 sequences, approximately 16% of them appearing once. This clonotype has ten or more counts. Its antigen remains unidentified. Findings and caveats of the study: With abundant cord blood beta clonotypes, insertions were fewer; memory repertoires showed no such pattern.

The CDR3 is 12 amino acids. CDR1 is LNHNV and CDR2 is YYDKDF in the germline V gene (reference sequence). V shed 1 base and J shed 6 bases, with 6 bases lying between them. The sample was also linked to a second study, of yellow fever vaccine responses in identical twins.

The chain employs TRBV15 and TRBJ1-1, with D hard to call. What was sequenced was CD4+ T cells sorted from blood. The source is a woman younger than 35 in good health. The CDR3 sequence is CATSRGRAEAFF. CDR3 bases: TGTGCCACCAGCAGAGGAAGAGCTGAAGCTTTCTTT.